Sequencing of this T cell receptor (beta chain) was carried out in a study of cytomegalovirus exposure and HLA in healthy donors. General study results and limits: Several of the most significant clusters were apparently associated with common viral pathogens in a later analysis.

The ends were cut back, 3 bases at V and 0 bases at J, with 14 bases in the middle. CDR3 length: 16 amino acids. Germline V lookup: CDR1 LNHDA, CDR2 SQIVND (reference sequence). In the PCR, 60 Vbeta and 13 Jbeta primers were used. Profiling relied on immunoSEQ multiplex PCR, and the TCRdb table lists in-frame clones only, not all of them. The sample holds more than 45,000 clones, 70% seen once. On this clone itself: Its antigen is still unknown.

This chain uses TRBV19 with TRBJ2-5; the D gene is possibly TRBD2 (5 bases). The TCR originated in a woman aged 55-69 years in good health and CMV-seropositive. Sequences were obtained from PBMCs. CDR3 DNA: TGTGCCAGTAGTATCGGGAAACCGTCGTACCAAGAGACCCAGTACTTC. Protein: CASSIGKPSYQETQYF.